The clone carrying this TCR beta chain appeared a few times. Germline CDR1 and CDR2: DFQATT and SNEGSKA (reference sequence). Trimming pared 3 bases from V and 12 bases from J, leaving 13 bases between. The CDR3 totals 11 residues. These data are taken from a study of blood T cells in healthy people across ages. A second PCR of 7 to 11 cycles used a sample-barcoded 5' primer and a J-beta primer mix. Each CDR3 protein gets one entry after TCRdb re-called the 5' RACE reads with MiXCR. The table records 800,000 to 1,300,000 distinct CDR3 sequences, about 23% of them present only once. The sample was also linked to a second study, of T cells of mothers and their children.

Material: blood. The sequence was collected from a girl aged 2 to 10 in good health. The chain links TRBV20-1 to TRBJ2-3, with D possibly being TRBD1 or TRBD2 (5 bases each). This CDR3 is CSASLEWDQYF. CDR3 coding DNA: TGCAGTGCTAGCCTTGAATGGGACCAGTATTTT.